This T cell receptor beta chain was captured in a study of CD8 T cells in Susac syndrome. Random hexamers primed reverse transcription of about 0.45 to 1 ug RNA. Via MiXCR, TCRdb re-called the immunoSEQ multiplex PCR reads, giving one row per CDR3 protein. There are under 250,000 distinct CDR3 sequences in the sample; about 94% occur only once, and around 0.07% lies in the top ten. V lost 0 bases and J 4 bases, leaving 12 bases between the germline ends. The length of the CDR3 is 15 residues. Looked up from germline, CDR1 is MNHEY and CDR2 is SVGAGI. The patients who served as multiple sclerosis controls were treatment-naive and had stable or active relapsing-remitting disease that fulfilled the revised McDonald criteria. TEMRA cells were enriched by FACS, while CD8+ and CD4+ T cells were obtained through a negative isolation that was performed magnetically.

The sequence was obtained from a human donor with multiple sclerosis. The chain links TRBV6-5 to TRBJ1-1, with a possible D match to TRBD1 (6 bases). The specimen sequenced was CD4+ T cells from PBMCs. CDR3 loop: CASSYSRGLGTEAFF. CDR3 bases: TGTGCCAGCAGTTACTCACGGGGGCTGGGCACTGAAGCTTTCTTT.